These 10 T cell receptor beta chains originate from one sample sequenced in a study of T cell therapy after organ transplantation. TCRdb's table, derived via immunoSEQ multiplex PCR, lists solely in-frame clones and lacks some. The repertoire holds 1,200 or so clones, 70% seen once, with roughly 43% in the top ten. Antigen specificity for these receptors is unknown. The sample in question was CD8+ T cells from blood, obtained before autologous CMV-specific T cell therapy. Receptor source: a human patient who had received a solid organ transplant and had CMV disease.

This chain connects TRBV6-5 to TRBJ1-2, with 9 bases identical to TRBD1. Germline loops: CDR1 MNHEY, CDR2 SVGAGI. The V segment lost 6 bases and the J segment 8 bases; nucleotides outside the gene matches: 7. The CDR3 loop spans 13 amino acids. Here the CDR3 DNA reads TGTGCCAGCAGCCACGGACAGGGGCTCGGCTACACCTTC. Translated, it gives CASSHGQGLGYTF.

This sequence joins TRBV9 and TRBJ1-1; D call uncertain. The germline CDR1 and CDR2 sequences are SGDLS and YYNGEE. Trimming left V 2 bases short and J 10 bases short, with 18 bases between. This CDR3 has 14 residues. For the CDR3, the DNA is TGTGCCAGCAGCGTGAACGAAGGGCCGCCGCGAGCTTTCTTT. Translation: CASSVNEGPPRAFF.

This chain links TRBV5-1 with TRBJ2-3; D is undetermined. Deletions cut 0 bases from V and 6 bases from J, with 5 bases between. The CDR3 has 12 amino acids. Per the germline V gene, CDR1 is SGHRS and CDR2 is YFSETQ. Here the CDR3 reads CASSLDWDTQYF. The DNA for the CDR3 is TGCGCCAGCAGCTTGGACTGGGATACGCAGTATTTT.

This chain joins TRBV7-9 and TRBJ2-7; D is undetermined. This CDR3 has 12 amino acids. CDR1 and CDR2 from the germline V gene are SEHNR and FQNEAQ (reference sequence). Trimming removed 1 base from V and 2 bases from J, with 3 bases in between. CDR3 sequence reads: CASSLGTYEQYF. The DNA for the CDR3 is TGTGCCAGCAGCTTAGGGACCTACGAGCAGTACTTC.

Only a few counts were recorded for this clone. V usage is TRBV7-9 and J usage is TRBJ2-3, with D unresolved. Trimming shortened V by 4 bases and J by 3 bases, and 2 bases separated the two germline ends. Per germline, CDR1 SEHNR and CDR2 FQNEAQ (reference sequence). This CDR3 is 11 amino acids long. The CDR3 is CASSSTDTQYF. Written as DNA, the CDR3 is TGTGCCAGCAGCTCAACAGATACGCAGTATTTT.

This rearrangement joins TRBV18 to TRBJ2-1; D is ambiguous. The CDR3 sequence is 14 residues long. Germline V CDR1 and CDR2: KGHSH, LQKENI. Deletions cut 1 base from V and 4 bases from J, with 8 bases between. Written as DNA, the CDR3 is TGTGCCAGCTCACCACGTGGAGAGTACAATGAGCAGTTCTTC. Protein: CASSPRGEYNEQFF.

This clone is deemed hyperexpanded (1% or more). The rearrangement links TRBV11-2 to TRBJ1-2; D is unclear. This CDR3 region has 12 residues. V was cut by 4 bases and J by 7 bases, with 10 bases left in between. The germline CDR1 and CDR2 sequences are SGHAT and FQNNGV. The CDR3 protein is CASSSSTPGYTF. Written as DNA, the CDR3 is TGTGCCAGCAGCTCATCGACACCTGGCTACACCTTC.

This clone has a handful of counts. The V and J genes are TRBV7-3 and TRBJ2-7; D remains unclear. Germline values: CDR1 SGHTA, CDR2 FQGTGA. This CDR3 comprises 11 residues. Trimming pared 5 bases from V and 6 bases from J, leaving 8 bases between. The CDR3 DNA reads as TGTGCCAGCAGCCCAGGCATCGAGCAGTACTTC. Its protein product is CASSPGIEQYF. Complete variable domain (other parts from reference TRBV7-3 and TRBJ2-7): GAGVSQTPSNKVTEKGKYVELRCDPISGHTALYWYRQSLGQGPEFLIYFQGTGAADDSGLPNDRFFAVRPEGSVSTLKIQRTERGDSAVYLCASSPGIEQYFGPGTRLTVT.

The rearrangement uses TRBV7-6 and TRBJ1-5; no definite D call. There are 13 residues in the CDR3. V was cut by 0 bases and J by 7 bases, with 7 bases left in between. In germline, CDR1 is SGHVS, CDR2 FNYEAQ. In nucleotides, the CDR3 is TGTGCCAGCAGCTTAGCTCGTGACCAGCCCCAGCATTTT. This sequence encodes CASSLARDQPQHF.

This clone rates as hyperexpanded. V gene TRBV7-9 combines with J gene TRBJ2-1; D ambiguous. CDR1 and CDR2 from the germline V gene are SEHNR and FQNEAQ (reference sequence). The V and J ends lost 5 bases and 0 bases respectively, with 8 bases between them. CDR3 size: 14 residues. The CDR3 DNA sequence: TGTGCCAGCAGCGGATTGAGCTCCTACAATGAGCAGTTCTTC. Protein product: CASSGLSSYNEQFF.